This TCR beta chain comes out of a study of T cell repertoires in cytomegalovirus infection. Findings and caveats of the study: Dominating the ex vivo response were TCR beta clonotypes that were CMV-specific and HLA-C-restricted.

CDR1 is SNHLY and CDR2 is FYNNEI in the germline V gene. The ends lost 6 bases at V and 0 bases at J; junction bases unmatched: 6. CDR3 size: 15 residues. From the reads, TCRdb called clonotypes with MiXCR, one entry per CDR3 protein. The sample comprises about 890,000 distinct CDR3 sequences, roughly 31% of which are singletons, and more than 12% rests with the top ten. There are many counts of this clonotype. Its antigen is unknown. The genes are TRBV2 and TRBJ2-3; 7 bases agree with TRBD1. This clonotype originated in a human donor in good health (CMV status not recorded). Some clones in this sample may be carry-over from other donors' samples. The sequenced sample was cultured CD8+ T cells from PBMCs, obtained from culture after CMV antigen stimulation. The CDR3 DNA reads TGTGCCAGCAGCCCCGGACAGGTTAGCACAGATACGCAGTATTTT. Protein: CASSPGQVSTDTQYF.